This T cell receptor (beta chain) stems from a study of cytomegalovirus exposure and HLA in healthy donors (dated by TCRdb to the late 2010s). The study in broad terms: In an earlier analysis of 587 of the donors, under 300 Gb of sequence data and 90 million to 130 million unique TCR beta sequences from 150 million to 200 million T cells were reported. An early release that covered about 640 HLA-typed donors contained about 300 gigabases of sequencing data and 85 million to 100 million unique TCR sequences. Among the roughly 400 genotyped donors, approximately 82% belonged to the genetic ancestry cluster associated with self-reported Caucasian donors. The study aimed to test whether signatures of past pathogen exposure could be identified by cataloging public T cell receptors. The study used immunosequencing to profile the T cell repertoires of 670 or so subjects and linked those repertoires to cytomegalovirus serostatus. Besides the first cohort of more than 650 subjects, a separate validation cohort made up of some 110 different subjects was used. To predict cytomegalovirus infection status, the study combined high-throughput TCR immunosequencing, statistical association of individual TCRs with disease status, and machine learning. In a later analysis, previously published TCR beta repertoires from 500 to 750 donors were re-analyzed and high-resolution HLA genotyping was added so that TCR occurrence patterns could be studied. Rather than using new phenotypic data, the later analysis identified candidate immune exposures from TCR beta sequences and from how often those sequences occurred across donors. To decide whether each TCR beta V gene segment behaved as functional or pseudogenic, an earlier analysis of 587 of the donors relied on high-throughput TCR beta sequencing. Alongside the repertoire data, information on donor age, sex, ethnicity and CMV serostatus was compiled. In a later genetic analysis, genome-wide SNP genotypes for about 65% of the roughly 670 donors were used, and that subset was treated as a discovery cohort. Every repertoire in the discovery cohort had been generated on one and the same sequencing platform. Class I and class II HLA loci were covered by the typing at four-digit resolution. The number of donors typed differed by locus, with 629-630 for A, B, C, DRB1 and DQB1, around 500 for DQA1, 600 to 610 for DPA1, and approximately 470 for DPB1. Four or five DR-DQ haplotypes were handled as single units for association and clustering because linkage in the cohort was strong. Among 398 genotyped donors of the cohort, an average of about 240,000 unique TCR beta nucleotide sequences were sequenced per donor, roughly 18% of them non-productive. General conclusions and limits of the study: A later genetic analysis associated a missense DCLRE1C variant with V-gene and J-gene trimming of TCR beta chains, and an independent cohort replicated the association. In an earlier analysis of several hundred of the donors, most TCR beta V segments were observed in productive rearrangements about 87% or about 30% of the time, broadly matching IMGT annotations. Some IMGT-functional V segments, including TRBV6-2 and TRBV6-3, could not be distinguished by the 87-base-pair reads and were therefore excluded. Assigning TCR associations to individual alleles was difficult when HLA alleles, especially DR and DQ, strongly co-occurred. Linkage disequilibrium might explain the correlated functional status among segregating V segments, but an unknown experimental factor could not be excluded. A further reported finding was that TCR beta sequences accurately predicted the HLA-A and HLA-B alleles for most subjects in the first cohort. In the study, 150 to 200 TCR beta chains were listed as associated with cytomegalovirus. The authors suggested that the approach could potentially be generalized to other disease states and immunological phenotypes. A group of highly shared sequence variants was considered likely to be a technical artifact of the sequencing pipeline. In vitro tests confirmed that three of the cytomegalovirus-associated TCR beta chains recognize cytomegalovirus antigens. This cohort had only TCR beta chains sequenced, and the lack of alpha or paired-chain data limited which features could be detected. Because counts were too low, about 18 rarely observed V segments, including chromosome 9 orphons, were left out of the earlier analysis of several hundred of the donors. Compared with equally common non-associated chains, HLA-associated TCR beta chains in a later analysis were more clonally expanded and had lower generation probabilities. In a later genetic analysis, fewer N-insertions in productive TCRs were reported among donors in an Asian-associated ancestry cluster than the 666-donor mean. Immune exposure information for the cohort was limited to CMV serostatus. In a later analysis, the rate of TCR association differed among HLA loci, with DRB1 alleles having the most associated TCRs and HLA-C alleles having the fewest. The classifier was reported to diagnose cytomegalovirus status with high specificity and sensitivity in both the original and validation cohorts. A later analysis associated 16,951 TCR beta sequences with specific HLA alleles at a false discovery rate of 0.05. While some public TCRs were present in many individuals, most TCR sequences turned up only very rarely across donors. The presence/absence analyses assumed that sequencing depth was roughly uniform across donors, and that assumption may not be true. Most CMV-associated TCR beta chains appeared to be HLA-restricted in a later analysis, and the HLA associations seemed to be driven largely by CMV exposure. HLA typing was unavailable for some donors at each locus, so association tests used only the typed subset. In a later analysis, several top co-occurrence clusters were reported to appear linked to parvovirus B19, influenza, CMV and Epstein-Barr virus.

Inclusive of the bounding cysteine and phenylalanine, the CDR3 is 14 residues long. Only CDR3 DNA is held: 42 bases, read in frame from base 1. The germline V gene gives CDR1 as SGHVS and CDR2 as FQNEAQ. Ends trimmed: V by 4 bases, J by 4 bases; bases unmatched to a gene: 3. Receptors were amplified or captured by the immunoSEQ multiplex PCR assay. A mixture of 60 forward primers for TCR Vbeta segments and 13 reverse primers for TCR Jbeta segments was used in the multiplex PCR. Amplification of the CDR3 region of rearranged TCR beta genes was performed with a multiplex PCR assay on genomic DNA. On the Illumina HiSeq System, the amplified TCR beta libraries were sequenced as 87-base-pair reads. The published analysis was carried out like this. A later analysis counted some 80 million unique TCR beta chains across the 650 to 800 repertoires, and some 12 million of these chains were shared by at least two donors. A nearest-neighbor algorithm error-corrected the raw reads and collapsed the reads into unique sequences, merging closely related sequences to remove PCR and sequencing errors. V, D and J gene segments were assigned by aligning CDR3 sequences to IMGT reference sequences. For a sequence to be retained, a match of at least six nucleotides to both a V gene segment and a J gene segment was required. Rearrangements were classified as productive when the CDR3 lacked stop codons and remained in frame with V and J, and all other rearrangements were classified as non-productive. CDR3 was defined by IMGT convention, running from the second conserved V-encoded cysteine to the conserved J-encoded phenylalanine. The earlier analysis of about 610 of the donors excluded sequences that lacked an unambiguous match to a single V gene segment. An earlier analysis of almost 600 of the donors classified V segments as functional when productive rearrangements were above 56.7% and as segregating when the standard deviation between donors was above 5%. A statistical classification framework was built to diagnose cytomegalovirus status from the catalog of TCR beta chain sequences. A later analysis assigned V and J genes by comparing TCR nucleotide sequences with IMGT/GENE-DB human TR gene sequences. In a later analysis, CDR3 sequences and most-parsimonious VDJ recombination scenarios were assigned using the TCRdist pipeline. In a later analysis, each TCR beta chain was defined by its CDR3 amino acid sequence together with its V-gene family, and reads lacking a unique V-gene family were excluded. To address suspected cross-contamination and a sequencing artifact, a later analysis removed approximately 590 highly shared, low-generation-probability nucleotide sequences. A later analysis calculated a clonal expansion index for each public chain from normalized within-repertoire ranks of inferred template counts. In a later analysis, generation probabilities were computed using a VDJ recombination model fitted to out-of-frame rearrangements, and the results were checked against IGoR. Hypergeometric tests were used in a later analysis to score TCR-TCR, TCR-HLA and TCR-CMV co-occurrence, with a repertoire-size bias correction applied to the TCR pairs. False discovery rates were estimated in a later analysis by permuting HLA or CMV assignments 20 times. In a later analysis, co-occurring TCRs were grouped with DBSCAN, and TCRdist sequence similarity was added when clustering was performed within HLA-allele-positive subsets. Co-occurrence clustering excluded repertoires with fewer than 30,000 or more than 120,000 public chains, plus five with anomalous nucleotide sharing. The immuneACCESS repertoire file appears here via TCRdb, limited to in-frame rearrangements. These files lack a portion of the clones; in checked studies, under half of the deficit traces to unresolved V genes, and the cause of the others is not known. V and J calls and clone size are those listed in that table; D and trimming were worked out from the DNA. This sample gives a few hundred thousand clones in total; about 89% of them show up just once. Roughly 0.99% of the sample goes to the ten largest clones.

In total, about 650 healthy bone marrow donors made up the cohort. Cohort members were all nominally healthy when sampled, although unrecorded immune exposures were likely present. The donor tested CMV seronegative, placing the donor among the 352 seronegative members of the cohort. A peripheral blood sample was provided by each donor, and peripheral blood mononuclear cells were used for TCR beta sequencing. Genomic DNA extraction from the blood cell samples was performed with the Qiagen DNeasy Blood Extraction Kit. Remarks on this clone: The antigen it binds to is not known. The record has no base qualities; no much larger clone is one base away.

Here the chain combines TRBV7-8 and TRBJ1-5, and TRBD1 aligns with 8 junction nucleotides. The material sequenced was PBMCs. The receptor comes from a woman aged 18 to 35 in good health and CMV-seronegative. The CDR3 reads CASSSGQENQPQHF. The nucleotide sequence reads as follows: TGTGCCAGCAGCTCGGGACAGGAAAATCAGCCCCAGCATTTT.